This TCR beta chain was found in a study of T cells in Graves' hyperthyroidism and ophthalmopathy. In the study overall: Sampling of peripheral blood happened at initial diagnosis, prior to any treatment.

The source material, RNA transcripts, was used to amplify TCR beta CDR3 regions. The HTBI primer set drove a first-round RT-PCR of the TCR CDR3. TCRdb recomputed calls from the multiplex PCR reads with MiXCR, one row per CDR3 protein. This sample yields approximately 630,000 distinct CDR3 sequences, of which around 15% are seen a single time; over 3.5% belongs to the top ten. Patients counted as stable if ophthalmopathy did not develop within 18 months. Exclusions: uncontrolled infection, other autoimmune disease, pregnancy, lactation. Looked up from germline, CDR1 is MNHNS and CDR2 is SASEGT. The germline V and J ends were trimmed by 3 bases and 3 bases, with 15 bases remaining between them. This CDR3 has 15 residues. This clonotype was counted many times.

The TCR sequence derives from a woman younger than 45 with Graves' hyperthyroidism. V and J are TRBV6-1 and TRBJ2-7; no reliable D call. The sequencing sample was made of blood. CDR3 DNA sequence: TGTGCCAGCAGTGACTTGGGAAGTGGGATCTACGAGCAGTACTTC. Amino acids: CASSDLGSGIYEQYF.